This TCR beta chain was recorded in a study of blood T cells in healthy people across ages. This clonotype was counted a single time. A second PCR of 7 to 11 cycles used a sample-barcoded 5' primer and a J-beta primer mix. Every single cDNA molecule received a tag from a template-switch adaptor with 12 random nucleotides. Via MiXCR, TCRdb re-called the 5' RACE reads, giving one row per CDR3 protein. Here the sample spans around 1,000,000 distinct CDR3 sequences, 20% to 25% being singletons. Germline assignment: CDR1 ENHRY and CDR2 SYGVKD. The CDR3 totals 14 residues. Trimming removed 0 bases from V and 2 bases from J, with 8 bases in between. These data also formed part of another study, on T cells of mothers and their children. In that study: A few healthy Caucasian mothers, along with their six children, were the donors. Mothers gave over 8 million TCR beta CDR3 reads each, and children roughly 3.3 million each. Persistent microchimeric T cell clones were sought, and none were detected.

The V call is TRBV10-3, the J call TRBJ2-7, with D uncertain. The sample was blood. The TCR comes from a girl aged 2 to 10 in good health. The CDR3 DNA reads as TGTGCCATCAGTGAGTCGCAGCAGGCCTACGAGCAGTACTTC. Encoded protein: CAISESQQAYEQYF.